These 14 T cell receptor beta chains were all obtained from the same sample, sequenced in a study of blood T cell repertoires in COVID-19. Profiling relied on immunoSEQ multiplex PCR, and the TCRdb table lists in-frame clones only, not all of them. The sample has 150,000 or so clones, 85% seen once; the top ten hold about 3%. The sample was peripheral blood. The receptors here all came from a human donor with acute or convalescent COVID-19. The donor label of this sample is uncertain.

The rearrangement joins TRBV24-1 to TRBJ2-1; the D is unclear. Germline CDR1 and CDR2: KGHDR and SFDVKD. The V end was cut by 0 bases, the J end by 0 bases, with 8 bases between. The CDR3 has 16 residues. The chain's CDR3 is CATSDLEASSYNEQFF. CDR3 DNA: TGTGCCACCAGTGATTTGGAAGCGAGCTCCTACAATGAGCAGTTCTTC.

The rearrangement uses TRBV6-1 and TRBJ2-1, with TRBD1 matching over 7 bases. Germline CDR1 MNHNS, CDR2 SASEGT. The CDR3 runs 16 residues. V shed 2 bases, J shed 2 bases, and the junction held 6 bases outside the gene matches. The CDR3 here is CASSEYRQGPYNEQFF. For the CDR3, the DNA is TGTGCCAGCAGTGAATATCGACAGGGCCCCTACAATGAGCAGTTCTTC.

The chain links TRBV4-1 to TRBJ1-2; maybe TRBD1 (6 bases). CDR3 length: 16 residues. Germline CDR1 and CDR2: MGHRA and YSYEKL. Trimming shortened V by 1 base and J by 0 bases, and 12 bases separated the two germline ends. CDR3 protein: CASSQGHAGANYGYTF. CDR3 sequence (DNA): TGCGCCAGCAGCCAAGGCCATGCAGGGGCTAACTATGGCTACACCTTC.

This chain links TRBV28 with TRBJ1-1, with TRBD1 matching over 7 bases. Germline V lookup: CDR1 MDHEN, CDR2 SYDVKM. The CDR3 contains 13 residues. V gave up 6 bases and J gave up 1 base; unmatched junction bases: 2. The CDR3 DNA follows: TGTGCCAGCAGGTGGACAGGGAACACTGAAGCTTTCTTT. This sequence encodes CASRWTGNTEAFF.

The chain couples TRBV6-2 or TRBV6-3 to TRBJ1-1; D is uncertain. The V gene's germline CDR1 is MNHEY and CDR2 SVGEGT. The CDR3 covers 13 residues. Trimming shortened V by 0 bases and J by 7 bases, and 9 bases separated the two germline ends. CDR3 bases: TGTGCCAGCAGTTACTCGCCGGGTGGTGAAGCTTTCTTT. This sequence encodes CASSYSPGGEAFF.

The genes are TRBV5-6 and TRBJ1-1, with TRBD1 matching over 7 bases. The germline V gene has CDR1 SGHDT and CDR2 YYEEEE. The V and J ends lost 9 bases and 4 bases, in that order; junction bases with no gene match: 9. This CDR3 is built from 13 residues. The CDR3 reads CATTAGGGTEAFF. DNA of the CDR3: TGTGCCACCACGGCAGGGGGAGGCACTGAAGCTTTCTTT. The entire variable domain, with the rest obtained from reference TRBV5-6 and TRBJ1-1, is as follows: DAGVTQSPTHLIKTRGQQVTLRCSPKSGHDTVSWYQQALGQGPQFIFQYYEEEERQRGNFPDRFSGHQFPNYSSELNVNALLLGDSALYLCATTAGGGTEAFFGQGTRLTVV.

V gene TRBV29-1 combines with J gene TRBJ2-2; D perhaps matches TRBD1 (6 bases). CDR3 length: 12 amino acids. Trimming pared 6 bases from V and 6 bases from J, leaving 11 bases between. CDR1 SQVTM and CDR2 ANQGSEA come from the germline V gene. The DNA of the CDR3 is TGCAGCGTGAGGACAGCGTCCGGGGAGCTGTTTTTT. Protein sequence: CSVRTASGELFF.

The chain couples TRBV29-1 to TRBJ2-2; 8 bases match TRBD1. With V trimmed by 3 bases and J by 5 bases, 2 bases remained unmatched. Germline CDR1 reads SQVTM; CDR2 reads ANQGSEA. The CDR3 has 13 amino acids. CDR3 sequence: CSVDRGRTGELFF. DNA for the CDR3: TGCAGCGTTGACAGGGGGCGAACCGGGGAGCTGTTTTTT.

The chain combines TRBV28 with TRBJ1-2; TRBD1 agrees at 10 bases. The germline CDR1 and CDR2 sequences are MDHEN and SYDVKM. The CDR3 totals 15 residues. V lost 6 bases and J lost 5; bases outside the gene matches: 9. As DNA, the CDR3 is TGTGCCAGCAGGCCTAACCGGGACAGGGGATATGGCTACACCTTC. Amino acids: CASRPNRDRGYGYTF.

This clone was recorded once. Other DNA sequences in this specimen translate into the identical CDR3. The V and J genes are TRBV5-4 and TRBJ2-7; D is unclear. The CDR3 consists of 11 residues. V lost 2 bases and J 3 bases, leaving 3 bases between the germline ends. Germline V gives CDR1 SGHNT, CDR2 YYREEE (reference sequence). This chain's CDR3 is CASSFYYEQYF. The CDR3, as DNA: TGTGCCAGCAGCTTTTACTACGAGCAGTACTTC.

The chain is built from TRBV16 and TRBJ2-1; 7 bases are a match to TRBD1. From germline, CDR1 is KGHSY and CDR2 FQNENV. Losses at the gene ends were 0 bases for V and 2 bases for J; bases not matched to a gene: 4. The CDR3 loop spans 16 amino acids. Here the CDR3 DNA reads TGTGCCAGCAGCCAATCCACAGGGGCGGCCTACAATGAGCAGTTCTTC. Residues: CASSQSTGAAYNEQFF.

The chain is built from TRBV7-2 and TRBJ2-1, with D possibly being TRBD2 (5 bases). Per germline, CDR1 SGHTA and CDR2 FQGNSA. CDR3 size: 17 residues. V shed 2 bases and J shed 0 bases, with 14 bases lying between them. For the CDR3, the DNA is TGTGCCAGCAGCTTACGCCCTGTAGCGAGCTCCTACAATGAGCAGTTCTTC. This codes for CASSLRPVASSYNEQFF.

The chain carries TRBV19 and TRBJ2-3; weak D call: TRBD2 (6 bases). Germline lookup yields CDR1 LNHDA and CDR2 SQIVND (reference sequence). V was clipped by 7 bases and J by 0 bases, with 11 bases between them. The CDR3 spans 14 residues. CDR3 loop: CASTPGTSTDTQYF. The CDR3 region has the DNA TGTGCCAGTACCCCCGGGACTAGCACAGATACGCAGTATTTT. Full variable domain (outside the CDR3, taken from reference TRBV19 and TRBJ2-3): DGGITQSPKYLFRKEGQNVTLSCEQNLNHDAMYWYRQDPGQGLRLIYYSQIVNDFQKGDIAEGYSVSREKKESFPLTVTSAQKNPTAFYLCASTPGTSTDTQYFGPGTRLTVL.

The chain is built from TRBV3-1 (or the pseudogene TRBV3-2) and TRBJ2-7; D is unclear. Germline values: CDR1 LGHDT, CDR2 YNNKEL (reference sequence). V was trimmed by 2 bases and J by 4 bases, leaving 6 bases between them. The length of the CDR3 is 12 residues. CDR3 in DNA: TGTGCCAGCAGCCAACGGGTTTACGAGCAGTACTTC. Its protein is CASSQRVYEQYF.